The clone carrying this T cell receptor beta chain was seen ten or more times. Its cognate antigen is unknown. This specimen comes from a study of neurological immune-mediated disorders. Findings and limits, study-wide: No expanded-clone CDR3 amino acid sequence recurred across subjects, suggesting private TCR-beta repertoires.

The unsorted libraries originated from 2 million PBMCs that had been stored at -80 C. Every sequencing run generated in excess of 180 million TCR-beta sequences. These sequences covered 15-18 subjects. TCRdb re-called the 5' RACE reads with MiXCR, one entry per CDR3 protein. The sample includes about 46,000 distinct CDR3 sequences, around 4.5% of them seen just once. The CDR3 has 15 amino acids. V shed 1 base and J shed 5 bases, with 14 bases lying between them. Germline assignment: CDR1 MGHRA and CDR2 YSYEKL. The clonotype comes from a woman in her sixties with multiple sclerosis. V usage is TRBV4-1 and J usage is TRBJ1-2; the D is unclear. What was sequenced was PBMCs. This CDR3 reads CASSQGHGVIYGYTF. The CDR3 DNA follows: TGCGCCAGCAGCCAAGGGCACGGTGTTATATATGGCTACACCTTC.